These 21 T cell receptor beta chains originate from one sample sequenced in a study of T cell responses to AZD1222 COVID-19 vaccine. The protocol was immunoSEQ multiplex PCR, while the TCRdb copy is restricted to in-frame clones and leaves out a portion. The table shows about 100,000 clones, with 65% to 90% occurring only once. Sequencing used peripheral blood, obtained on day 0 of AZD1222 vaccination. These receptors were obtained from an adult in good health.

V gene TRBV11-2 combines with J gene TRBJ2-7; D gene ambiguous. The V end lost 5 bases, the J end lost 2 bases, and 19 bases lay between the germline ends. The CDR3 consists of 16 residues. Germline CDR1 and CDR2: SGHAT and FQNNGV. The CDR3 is CASSRTASLLTYEQYF. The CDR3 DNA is TGTGCCAGCAGCCGCACCGCCTCCCTGCTTACCTACGAGCAGTACTTC.

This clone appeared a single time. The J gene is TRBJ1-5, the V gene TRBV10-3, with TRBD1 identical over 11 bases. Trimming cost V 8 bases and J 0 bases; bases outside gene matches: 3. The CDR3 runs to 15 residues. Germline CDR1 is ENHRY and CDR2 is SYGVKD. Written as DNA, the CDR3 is TGTGCCATCGGACAGGGGGCTTATAGCAATCAGCCCCAGCATTTT. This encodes CAIGQGAYSNQPQHF.

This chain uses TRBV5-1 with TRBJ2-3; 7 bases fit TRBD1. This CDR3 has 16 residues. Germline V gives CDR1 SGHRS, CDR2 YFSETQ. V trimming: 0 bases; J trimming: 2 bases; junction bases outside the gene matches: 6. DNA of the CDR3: TGCGCCAGCAGCTTGGATACGGACAGGATCACAGATACGCAGTATTTT. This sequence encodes CASSLDTDRITDTQYF.

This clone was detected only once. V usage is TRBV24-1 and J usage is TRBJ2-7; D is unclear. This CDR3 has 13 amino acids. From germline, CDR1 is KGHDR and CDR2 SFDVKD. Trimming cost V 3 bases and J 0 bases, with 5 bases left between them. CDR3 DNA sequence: TGTGCCACCAGTGATCGAGGCTCCTACGAGCAGTACTTC. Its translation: CATSDRGSYEQYF.

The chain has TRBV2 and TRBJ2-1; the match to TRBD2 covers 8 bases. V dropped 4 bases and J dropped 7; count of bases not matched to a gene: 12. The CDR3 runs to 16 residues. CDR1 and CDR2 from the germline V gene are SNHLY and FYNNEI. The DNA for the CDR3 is TGTGCCAGCAGTGTCACGGGAGGGAGGGCTATAAATGAGCAGTTCTTC. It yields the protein CASSVTGGRAINEQFF.

Here the CDR3 reads CATSDRGLAGAEEQFF. The CDR3 DNA reads TGTGCCACCAGTGACCGGGGACTAGCGGGAGCCGAGGAGCAGTTCTTC. The genes are TRBV24-1 and TRBJ2-1; TRBD2 matches 14 bases. From germline, CDR1 is KGHDR and CDR2 SFDVKD. Unmatched junction bases numbered 8, after V lost 4 bases and J lost 10 bases. This CDR3 is built from 16 residues.

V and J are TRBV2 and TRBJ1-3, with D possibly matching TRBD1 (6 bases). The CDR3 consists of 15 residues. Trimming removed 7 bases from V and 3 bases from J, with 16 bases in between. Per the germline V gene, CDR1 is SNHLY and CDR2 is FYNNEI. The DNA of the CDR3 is TGTGCCAGCAATGATGGGGGCGCAGGTGGAAACACCATATATTTT. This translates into CASNDGGAGGNTIYF.

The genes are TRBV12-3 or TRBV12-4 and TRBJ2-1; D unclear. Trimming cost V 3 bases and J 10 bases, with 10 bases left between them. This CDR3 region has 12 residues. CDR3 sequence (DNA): TGTGCCAGCAGTTTTTGGCGGTGGGAGCAGTTCTTC. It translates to CASSFWRWEQFF.

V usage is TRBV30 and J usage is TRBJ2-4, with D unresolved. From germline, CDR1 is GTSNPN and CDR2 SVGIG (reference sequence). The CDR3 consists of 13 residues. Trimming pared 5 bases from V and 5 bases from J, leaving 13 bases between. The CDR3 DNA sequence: TGTGCCTGGGGGAACGGAGTCGAAAACATTCAGTACTTC. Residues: CAWGNGVENIQYF.

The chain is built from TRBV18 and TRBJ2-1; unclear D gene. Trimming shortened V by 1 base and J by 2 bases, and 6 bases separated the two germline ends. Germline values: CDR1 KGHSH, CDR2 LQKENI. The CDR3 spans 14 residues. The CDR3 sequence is CASSPLKTYNEQFF. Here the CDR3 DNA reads TGTGCCAGCTCACCACTTAAGACCTACAATGAGCAGTTCTTC.

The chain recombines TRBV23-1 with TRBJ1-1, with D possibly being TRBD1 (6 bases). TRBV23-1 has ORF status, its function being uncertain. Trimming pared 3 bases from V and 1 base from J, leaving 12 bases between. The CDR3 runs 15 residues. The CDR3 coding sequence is TGCGCCAGCAGTCATCTTCCGACAGGGAACACTGAAGCTTTCTTT. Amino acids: CASSHLPTGNTEAFF.

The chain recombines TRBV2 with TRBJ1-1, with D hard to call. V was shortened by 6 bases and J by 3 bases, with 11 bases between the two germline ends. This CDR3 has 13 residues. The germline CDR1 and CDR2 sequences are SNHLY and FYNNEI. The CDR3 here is CASRAREDTEAFF. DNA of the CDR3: TGTGCCAGCAGGGCCCGGGAGGACACTGAAGCTTTCTTT.

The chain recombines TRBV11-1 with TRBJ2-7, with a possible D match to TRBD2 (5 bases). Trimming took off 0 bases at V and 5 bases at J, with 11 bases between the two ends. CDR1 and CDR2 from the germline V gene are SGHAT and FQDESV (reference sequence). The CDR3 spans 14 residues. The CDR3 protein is CASSLALGDNEQYF. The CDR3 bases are TGTGCCAGCAGCTTAGCGCTCGGGGATAACGAGCAGTACTTC. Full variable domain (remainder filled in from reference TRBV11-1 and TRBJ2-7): EAEVAQSPRYKITEKSQAVAFWCDPISGHATLYWYRQILGQGPELLVQFQDESVVDDSQLPKDRFSAERLKGVDSTLKIQPAELGDSAMYLCASSLALGDNEQYFGPGTRLTVT.

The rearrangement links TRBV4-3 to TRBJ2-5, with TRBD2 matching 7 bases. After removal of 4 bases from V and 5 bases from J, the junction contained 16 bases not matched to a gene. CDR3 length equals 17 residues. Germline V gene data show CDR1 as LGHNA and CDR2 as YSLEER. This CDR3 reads CASSPAWPAGSVETQYF. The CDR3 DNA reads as TGCGCCAGCAGCCCCGCATGGCCAGCGGGATCCGTGGAGACCCAGTACTTC.

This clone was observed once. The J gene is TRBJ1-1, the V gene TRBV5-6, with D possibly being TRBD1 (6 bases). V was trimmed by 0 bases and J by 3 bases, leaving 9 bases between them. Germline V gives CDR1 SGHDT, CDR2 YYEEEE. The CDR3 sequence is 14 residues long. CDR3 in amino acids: CASSLGAGDTEAFF. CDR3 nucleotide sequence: TGTGCCAGCAGCTTGGGGGCAGGGGACACTGAAGCTTTCTTT.

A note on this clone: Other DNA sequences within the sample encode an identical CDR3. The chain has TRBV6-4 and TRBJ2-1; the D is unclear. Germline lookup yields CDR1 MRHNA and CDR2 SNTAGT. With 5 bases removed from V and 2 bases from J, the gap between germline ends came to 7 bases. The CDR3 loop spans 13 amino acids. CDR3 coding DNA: TGTGCCAGCAGTCCGGGCCCCTACAATGAGCAGTTCTTC. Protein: CASSPGPYNEQFF.

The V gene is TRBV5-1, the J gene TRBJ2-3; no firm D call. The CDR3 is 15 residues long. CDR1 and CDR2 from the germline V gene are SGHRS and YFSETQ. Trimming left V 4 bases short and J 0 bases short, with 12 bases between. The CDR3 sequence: CASSATPDSTDTQYF. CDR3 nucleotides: TGCGCCAGCAGCGCGACACCGGATAGCACAGATACGCAGTATTTT.

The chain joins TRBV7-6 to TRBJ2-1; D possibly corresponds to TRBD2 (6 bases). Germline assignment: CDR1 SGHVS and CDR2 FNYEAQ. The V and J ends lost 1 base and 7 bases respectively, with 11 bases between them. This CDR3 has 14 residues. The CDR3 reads CASSLEPGRNEQFF. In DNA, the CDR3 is TGTGCCAGCAGCTTAGAGCCAGGGAGGAATGAGCAGTTCTTC. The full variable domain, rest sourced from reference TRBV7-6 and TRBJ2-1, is GAGVSQSPRYKVTKRGQDVALRCDPISGHVSLYWYRQALGQGPEFLTYFNYEAQQDKSGLPNDRFSAERPEGSISTLTIQRTEQRDSAMYRCASSLEPGRNEQFFGPGTRLTVL.

The DNA for the CDR3 is TGTGCCAGCAGCTTAGCGGGACAGGGGATGGAGACCCAGTACTTC. Protein: CASSLAGQGMETQYF. The chain combines TRBV7-6 with TRBJ2-5, with 10 nucleotides matching TRBD1. V gave up 0 bases and J gave up 5 bases; unmatched junction bases: 3. The CDR3 runs to 15 residues. Germline values: CDR1 SGHVS, CDR2 FNYEAQ.

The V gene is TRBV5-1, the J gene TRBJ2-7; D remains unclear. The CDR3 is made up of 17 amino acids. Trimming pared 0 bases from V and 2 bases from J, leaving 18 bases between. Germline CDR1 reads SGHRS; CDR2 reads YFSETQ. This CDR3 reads CASSLAVNSMVPYEQYF. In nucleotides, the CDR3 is TGCGCCAGCAGCTTGGCCGTCAACAGCATGGTCCCCTACGAGCAGTACTTC.

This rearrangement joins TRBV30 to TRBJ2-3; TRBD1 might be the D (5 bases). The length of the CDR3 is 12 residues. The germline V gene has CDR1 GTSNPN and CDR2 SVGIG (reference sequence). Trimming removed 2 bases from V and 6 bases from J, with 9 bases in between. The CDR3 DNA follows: TGTGCCTGGAGTTCAGGGTCGGATACGCAGTATTTT. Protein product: CAWSSGSDTQYF.